Listed here are 24 T cell receptor beta chains from one sample, sequenced in a study of blood T cell repertoires in COVID-19. Some clones are missing from TCRdb's copy, which holds only in-frame ones; the method was immunoSEQ multiplex PCR. Of roughly 360,000 clones listed, about 90% were seen once; the top ten hold 1.3%. The specimen was PBMCs or T cells enriched from blood (not recorded which). The receptor set was obtained from a man aged 30-40 years who had recovered from COVID-19.

The V and J genes are TRBV5-4 and TRBJ1-1, with 11 bases that match TRBD1. CDR1 and CDR2 (germline): SGHNT, YYREEE (reference sequence). J gave up 7 bases and V 5 bases, and 7 bases lay outside the gene matches. The CDR3 extends over 14 amino acids. The CDR3 here is CASSSLGQGVEAFF. In DNA form, the CDR3 reads TGTGCCAGCAGTTCACTGGGACAGGGGGTTGAAGCTTTCTTT.

This clone was counted a single time. The V and J genes are TRBV5-5 and TRBJ2-2, with TRBD1 matching 7 bases. Germline V gene lookup returns CDR1 SGHKS and CDR2 YYEKEE (reference sequence). V was pared by 2 bases and J by 5 bases, with 9 bases of the junction left unmatched. The CDR3 loop spans 16 amino acids. DNA of the CDR3: TGTGCCAGCAGCTTAAATCCTTCAGGGGGTACCGGGGAGCTGTTTTTT. Protein product: CASSLNPSGGTGELFF. Combining the CDR3 with reference TRBV5-5 and TRBJ2-2 gives the whole variable domain DAGVTQSPTHLIKTRGQQVTLRCSPISGHKSVSWYQQVLGQGPQFIFQYYEKEERGRGNFPDRFSARQFPNYSSELNVNALLLGDSALYLCASSLNPSGGTGELFFGEGSRLTVL.

The chain joins TRBV7-3 to TRBJ2-3; a possible D gene is TRBD2 (5 bases). Germline V gene data show CDR1 as SGHTA and CDR2 as FQGTGA. The CDR3 has 13 amino acids. Trimming took off 6 bases at V and 3 bases at J, with 10 bases between the two ends. CDR3 amino acids: CASRKDSTDTQYF. Here the CDR3 DNA reads TGTGCCAGCAGAAAGGACTCTACAGATACGCAGTATTTT.

The chain joins TRBV15 to TRBJ2-3; D ambiguous. The germline V gene has CDR1 LNHNV and CDR2 YYDKDF (reference sequence). The CDR3 extends over 13 amino acids. V was clipped by 1 base and J by 4 bases, with 6 bases between them. The CDR3: CATSRVAADTQYF. The CDR3 nucleotides read TGTGCCACCAGCAGAGTCGCGGCAGATACGCAGTATTTT.

V gene TRBV7-6 combines with J gene TRBJ2-1, with 10 positions matching TRBD2. The V segment lost 2 bases and the J segment 4 bases; nucleotides outside the gene matches: 8. The CDR3 totals 17 residues. Germline V gene sequence: CDR1 SGHVS, CDR2 FNYEAQ. DNA for the CDR3: TGTGCCAGCAGCTTAATTGCGGTAGCGGGGGGATACAATGAGCAGTTCTTC. Residues: CASSLIAVAGGYNEQFF. Full variable domain (outside the CDR3, taken from reference TRBV7-6 and TRBJ2-1): GAGVSQSPRYKVTKRGQDVALRCDPISGHVSLYWYRQALGQGPEFLTYFNYEAQQDKSGLPNDRFSAERPEGSISTLTIQRTEQRDSAMYRCASSLIAVAGGYNEQFFGPGTRLTVL.

V gene TRBV21-1 combines with J gene TRBJ1-5; the table's TRBD1 call for D was not verified on the DNA. TRBV21-1 constitutes a pseudogene. The CDR3 runs to 17 residues. The CDR3 DNA follows: TGTGCCAGCAGCAAAAATAAGGCGGACAGGGCGGCCCAGCCCCAGCATTTT. This codes for CASSKNKADRAAQPQHF.

The chain has TRBV11-2 and TRBJ2-2; D unresolved. Germline-derived CDR1 and CDR2 are SGHAT and FQNNGV. Trimming pared 3 bases from V and 11 bases from J, leaving 7 bases between. CDR3 length: 11 residues. CDR3 sequence reads: CASSFRKELFF. Written as DNA, the CDR3 is TGTGCCAGCAGCTTTCGTAAAGAGCTGTTTTTT.

V usage is TRBV4-1 and J usage is TRBJ2-5; possibly TRBD1 for D (5 bases). Germline V gene lookup returns CDR1 MGHRA and CDR2 YSYEKL. The CDR3 is 19 residues long. V gave up 1 base and J gave up 0 bases, with 21 bases separating them. In DNA, the CDR3 is TGCGCCAGCAGCCAAGTCCTGGGGCCTCTTCTGAGGAACCAAGAGACCCAGTACTTC. Translation: CASSQVLGPLLRNQETQYF.

V is TRBV6-1 and J is TRBJ1-4; perhaps TRBD1 as D (6 bases). Trimming took off 4 bases at V and 0 bases at J, with 12 bases between the two ends. This CDR3 is built from 16 residues. Germline loops: CDR1 MNHNS, CDR2 SASEGT. The CDR3 protein is CASSAHRVSTNEKLFF. As DNA, the CDR3 is TGTGCCAGCAGTGCGCACAGGGTTTCAACTAATGAAAAACTGTTTTTT.

The rearrangement joins TRBV29-1 to TRBJ2-7; 12 bases line up with TRBD1. CDR3 length: 13 amino acids. J lost 5 bases, V lost 4 bases, and 3 bases had no gene match. Germline lookup yields CDR1 SQVTM and CDR2 ANQGSEA. DNA of the CDR3: TGCAGCGTTGTGGGACAGGGGGCCAACGAGCAGTACTTC. Amino acids: CSVVGQGANEQYF.

The chain links TRBV5-4 to TRBJ2-1; TRBD2 matches at 9 bases. CDR1 SGHNT and CDR2 YYREEE come from the germline V gene (reference sequence). CDR3 length: 14 amino acids. V gave up 4 bases and J gave up 4 bases; unmatched junction bases: 3. The CDR3 protein is CASSMTSGYNEQFF. CDR3 nucleotides: TGTGCCAGCAGCATGACTAGCGGTTACAATGAGCAGTTCTTC.

The V call is TRBV5-1, the J call TRBJ1-2, with D maybe TRBD1 (5 bases). CDR3 length equals 17 residues. CDR1 is SGHRS, CDR2 YFSETQ, per germline. V gave up 4 bases and J gave up 0 bases, with 19 bases separating them. This chain's CDR3 is CASSLGPPPGANYGYTF. DNA of the CDR3: TGCGCCAGCAGCCTCGGACCGCCCCCGGGGGCTAACTATGGCTACACCTTC. The full variable domain, with the rest looked up from reference TRBV5-1 and TRBJ1-2, is KAGVTQTPRYLIKTRGQQVTLSCSPISGHRSVSWYQQTPGQGLQFLFEYFSETQRNKGNFPGRFSGRQFSNSRSEMNVSTLELGDSALYLCASSLGPPPGANYGYTFGSGTRLTVV.

The chain recombines TRBV6-5 with TRBJ2-3; 11 bases fit TRBD1. V trimming: 8 bases; J trimming: 5 bases; junction bases outside the gene matches: 6. The V gene's germline CDR1 is MNHEY and CDR2 SVGAGI. This CDR3 has 14 residues. CDR3 loop: CASGTGGSKDTQYF. The CDR3, as DNA: TGTGCCAGCGGGACAGGGGGTTCCAAAGATACGCAGTATTTT.

As DNA, the CDR3 is TGTGCCAGCAGCCAGGGACTGGGAACTAATGAAAAACTGTTTTTT. It yields the protein CASSQGLGTNEKLFF. The chain has TRBV3-1 (or the pseudogene TRBV3-2) and TRBJ1-4, with a tentative D call TRBD1 (5 bases). CDR3 size: 15 residues. Germline V gives CDR1 LGHDT, CDR2 YNNKEL (reference sequence). V lost 3 bases to trimming and J lost 1 base, with 9 bases between them.

This chain uses TRBV6-1 with TRBJ1-6; TRBD1 matches at 9 bases. The junction had 2 bases not matched to a gene; V was cut back by 2 bases and J by 6 bases. Germline V gene data show CDR1 as MNHNS and CDR2 as SASEGT. The CDR3 is made up of 15 amino acids. The CDR3 region is CASSEMGQGNSPLHF. For the CDR3, the DNA is TGTGCCAGCAGTGAAATGGGACAGGGTAATTCACCCCTCCACTTT.

This sequence joins TRBV6-5 and TRBJ1-1, with 7 bases lining up with TRBD1. Germline assignment: CDR1 MNHEY and CDR2 SVGAGI. V gave up 6 bases and J gave up 5 bases; unmatched junction bases: 6. The CDR3 length is 13 residues. CDR3 amino acids: CASRWTGWTEAFF. CDR3 nucleotides: TGTGCCAGCAGATGGACAGGTTGGACTGAAGCTTTCTTT.

This clone was seen only once. V and J are TRBV4-2 and TRBJ1-3; no clear D. The CDR3 covers 16 residues. V lost 0 bases and J lost 3, with 12 bases in between. Germline values: CDR1 LGHNA, CDR2 YNFKEQ. For the CDR3, the DNA is TGTGCCAGCAGCCAAGATCGCTGGGCAGTTGGAAACACCATATATTTT. It is translated as CASSQDRWAVGNTIYF.

The gene calls are TRBV7-2 and TRBJ2-1; D perhaps matches TRBD2 (7 bases). This CDR3 spans 18 amino acids. V lost 1 base and J lost 4, with 20 bases in between. Germline lookup yields CDR1 SGHTA and CDR2 FQGNSA. In DNA form, the CDR3 reads TGTGCCAGCAGCTTAGTTCGGGTGGGCGGGGGCCTATACAATGAGCAGTTCTTC. This sequence encodes CASSLVRVGGGLYNEQFF.

This clone was counted once. The gene calls are TRBV11-2 and TRBJ1-6; TRBD1 might be the D (6 bases). The CDR3 spans 14 residues. V lost 5 bases and J lost 10, with 15 bases in between. Germline CDR1 SGHAT, CDR2 FQNNGV. The CDR3 DNA follows: TGTGCCAGCAGCCTACAGGGTTTAGGGTCACCCCTCCACTTT. Translating gives CASSLQGLGSPLHF.

The chain combines TRBV13 with TRBJ2-1; 7 nucleotides line up with TRBD2. The germline gives CDR1 PRHDT, CDR2 FYEKMQ (reference sequence). The CDR3 sequence is 15 residues long. Unmatched junction bases numbered 7, after V lost 5 bases and J lost 3 bases. CDR3 loop: CASSLRGGDYNEQFF. The CDR3 DNA reads TGTGCCAGCAGCCTCCGTGGGGGGGACTACAATGAGCAGTTCTTC.

The gene calls are TRBV4-1 and TRBJ2-5; perhaps TRBD1 as D (6 bases). Germline V gives CDR1 MGHRA, CDR2 YSYEKL. Trimming stripped 3 bases from V and 5 bases from J, with 13 bases between. There are 14 residues in the CDR3. CDR3 loop: CASSHIQGPETQYF. The CDR3 DNA reads as TGCGCCAGCAGCCACATACAGGGTCCGGAGACCCAGTACTTC.

This chain connects TRBV7-6 to TRBJ2-1; D unresolved. Germline assignment: CDR1 SGHVS and CDR2 FNYEAQ. The CDR3 has 14 residues. Deletions cut 1 base from V and 4 bases from J, with 8 bases between. The CDR3 DNA follows: TGTGCCAGCAGCTTAGGATACAGATACAATGAGCAGTTCTTC. Encoded protein: CASSLGYRYNEQFF.

This chain joins TRBV6-2 or TRBV6-3 and TRBJ1-5, with TRBD1 matching over 12 bases. This CDR3 contains 20 residues. The germline V gene has CDR1 MNHEY and CDR2 SVGEGT. After removal of 2 bases from V and 2 bases from J, the junction contained 13 bases not matched to a gene. The chain's CDR3 is CASSYARLSGTGGGNQPQHF. CDR3 bases: TGTGCCAGCAGTTACGCCCGATTGAGTGGGACAGGGGGCGGCAATCAGCCCCAGCATTTT.

The chain joins TRBV9 to TRBJ1-6, with D possibly TRBD1 on 5 matching bases. Between the trimmed V and J ends, which lost 5 bases and 7 bases, there was a span of 19 bases. Germline V gene data show CDR1 as SGDLS and CDR2 as YYNGEE. The CDR3 extends over 16 amino acids. CDR3 DNA sequence: TGTGCCAGCAGTCCTAATGGGGGACGGGAGAATTCACCCCTCCACTTT. Residues: CASSPNGGRENSPLHF.